One and the same sample provided the 25 T cell receptor beta chains below, sequenced in a study of shared clonotypes between healthy human individuals. Sequencing used immunoSEQ multiplex PCR; TCRdb keeps in-frame clones, though not all of them. This table has about 530,000 clones, 60% to 80% appearing once. Sequencing used PBMCs. These receptors came from a woman in her forties in good health. Some clones in this sample may be carry-over from other donors' samples.

The chain uses TRBV6-6 and TRBJ2-1, with 11 bases lining up with TRBD2. This CDR3 region has 12 residues. Germline loops: CDR1 MNHNY, CDR2 SVGAGI (reference sequence). J lost 13 bases, V lost 6 bases, and 5 bases had no gene match. The chain's CDR3 is CASSKTSGIQFF. CDR3 DNA: TGTGCCAGCAGCAAGACTAGCGGGATTCAGTTCTTC.

CDR3 coding DNA: TGTGCCAGCAGTCTCCCAGGGGGCGCCGCGGGGAACACTGAAGCTTTCTTT. Its translation is CASSLPGGAAGNTEAFF. The chain employs TRBV28 and TRBJ1-1; 8 bases agree with TRBD1. In germline, CDR1 is MDHEN, CDR2 SYDVKM. The length of the CDR3 is 17 residues. Trimming cost V 5 bases and J 1 base; bases outside gene matches: 12.

The chain recombines TRBV29-1 with TRBJ2-1; 13 bases map to TRBD2. The germline V gene encodes CDR1 SQVTM and CDR2 ANQGSEA. V trimming: 6 bases; J trimming: 8 bases; junction bases outside the gene matches: 7. This CDR3 has 14 residues. This chain's CDR3 is CSVRTSGGGYEQFF. The CDR3 DNA sequence: TGCAGCGTCCGTACTAGCGGGGGGGGCTATGAGCAGTTCTTC.

This chain joins TRBV7-2 and TRBJ1-1, with 11 bases matching TRBD1. V gave up 5 bases and J gave up 5 bases; unmatched junction bases: 7. The CDR3 runs 15 residues. Germline CDR1 is SGHTA and CDR2 is FQGNSA. CDR3 residues: CASSGPDRGLTEAFF. The CDR3 DNA sequence: TGTGCCAGCAGCGGCCCGGACAGGGGGCTTACTGAAGCTTTCTTT. The complete variable domain, with remaining parts taken from reference TRBV7-2 and TRBJ1-1, reads GAGVSQSPSNKVTEKGKDVELRCDPISGHTALYWYRQSLGQGLEFLIYFQGNSAPDKSGLPSDRFSAERTGGSVSTLTIQRTQQEDSAVYLCASSGPDRGLTEAFFGQGTRLTVV.

This clone was observed a few times. This sequence is one base from a far larger clone and is likely a read error. The V gene is TRBV7-9, the J gene TRBJ2-5; D is unresolved. The CDR3 has 12 residues. The germline CDR1 and CDR2 sequences are SEHNR and FQNEAQ (reference sequence). CDR3 amino acids: CASSLAIETQHF. CDR3 DNA: TGTGCCAGCAGCTTAGCGATCGAGACCCAGCACTTC.

This rearrangement joins TRBV18 to TRBJ2-5; 8 bases line up with TRBD1. V lost 2 bases and J lost 5; bases outside the gene matches: 7. Looked up from germline, CDR1 is KGHSH and CDR2 is LQKENI. This CDR3 contains 15 residues. CDR3 protein: CASSPRDRPEETQYF. The CDR3 DNA reads TGTGCCAGCTCACCAAGGGACAGGCCTGAGGAGACCCAGTACTTC.

Comment on this clone: Other DNA sequences from this sample encode an identical CDR3 as well. The chain couples TRBV18 to TRBJ2-5, with no clear D. The V gene's germline CDR1 is KGHSH and CDR2 LQKENI. The CDR3 has 12 amino acids. The V gene lost 3 bases and the J gene lost 2 bases, with 4 bases spanning the gap. The CDR3 coding sequence is TGTGCCAGCTCACCCCGGCAAGAGACCCAGTACTTC. It is translated as CASSPRQETQYF.

The gene calls are TRBV5-1 and TRBJ1-1; possible D gene TRBD1, 5 bases. Trimming took 4 bases from V and 3 from J, leaving 13 bases between them. Germline V gene data show CDR1 as SGHRS and CDR2 as YFSETQ. CDR3 size: 14 residues. CDR3 sequence reads: CASSGRVRDTEAFF. CDR3 nucleotides: TGCGCCAGCAGCGGCAGGGTAAGAGACACTGAAGCTTTCTTT.

In the case of this clone: One base away lies a much larger clone, so this may be a sequencing read error. The chain joins TRBV11-3 to TRBJ1-1; D is undetermined. CDR1 and CDR2 from the germline V gene are SGHNT and YENEEA. The CDR3 has 13 residues. Trimming stripped 1 base from V and 1 base from J, with 4 bases between. CDR3 sequence: CASSLGGNTEAFF. The CDR3 DNA sequence: TGTGCCAGCAGCTTAGGGGGGAACACTGAAGCTTTCTTT.

This clone was counted once. The chain employs TRBV29-1 and TRBJ2-3; D not certain. Trimming shortened V by 4 bases and J by 5 bases, and 13 bases separated the two germline ends. The CDR3 totals 13 residues. In germline, CDR1 is SQVTM, CDR2 ANQGSEA. CDR3 bases: TGCAGCGTTGCCCCACTGGGTGGAGATACGCAGTATTTT. Residues: CSVAPLGGDTQYF.

The chain joins TRBV15 to TRBJ2-3, with a tentative D call TRBD2 (5 bases). Trimming took off 2 bases at V and 0 bases at J, with 12 bases between the two ends. Germline values: CDR1 LNHNV, CDR2 YYDKDF (reference sequence). This CDR3 has 16 residues. The CDR3 is CATSRTRTGSTDTQYF. The CDR3 nucleotides read TGTGCCACCAGCAGAACCCGGACTGGAAGCACAGATACGCAGTATTTT.

V and J are TRBV29-1 and TRBJ2-1; 15 nucleotides align to TRBD2. Germline assignment: CDR1 SQVTM and CDR2 ANQGSEA. This CDR3 has 16 amino acids. V dropped 1 base and J dropped 7; count of bases not matched to a gene: 5. The chain's CDR3 is CSVEAGTSGRFNEQFF. CDR3 nucleotides: TGCAGCGTTGAAGCGGGGACTAGCGGGAGGTTTAATGAGCAGTTCTTC.

The chain joins TRBV30 to TRBJ2-1; D is perhaps TRBD1 or TRBD2 (6 bases each). V lost 3 bases and J 7 bases, leaving 16 bases between the germline ends. The CDR3 covers 14 residues. Looked up from germline, CDR1 is GTSNPN and CDR2 is SVGIG (reference sequence). CDR3 sequence: CAWRGGSSVNEQFF. The CDR3 DNA reads as TGTGCCTGGAGGGGGGGCAGCTCAGTGAATGAGCAGTTCTTC.

V usage is TRBV4-1 and J usage is TRBJ2-1, with D perhaps matching TRBD1 (7 bases). The germline CDR1 and CDR2 sequences are MGHRA and YSYEKL. The V and J ends lost 4 bases and 3 bases respectively, with 16 bases between them. The CDR3 sequence is 16 residues long. CDR3 protein: CASSPRGDPNYNEQFF. The CDR3 DNA reads TGCGCCAGCAGCCCCAGGGGGGACCCTAACTACAATGAGCAGTTCTTC.

The rearrangement uses TRBV28 and TRBJ1-5; tentatively, D is TRBD1 (5 bases). The germline CDR1 and CDR2 sequences are MDHEN and SYDVKM. V dropped 1 base and J dropped 0 bases, with 7 bases sitting between them. The CDR3 totals 15 residues. CDR3 nucleotide sequence: TGTGCCAGCAGTTTATATAGGGGTAGCAATCAGCCCCAGCATTTT. Translated, it gives CASSLYRGSNQPQHF. Filled out from reference TRBV28 and TRBJ1-5, the complete variable domain reads DVKVTQSSRYLVKRTGEKVFLECVQDMDHENMFWYRQDPGLGLRLIYFSYDVKMKEKGDIPEGYSVSREKKERFSLILESASTNQTSMYLCASSLYRGSNQPQHFGDGTRLSIL.

V usage is TRBV18 and J usage is TRBJ2-7, with TRBD1 identical over 11 bases. CDR1 is KGHSH and CDR2 is LQKENI in the germline V gene. This CDR3 is built from 15 residues. Germline trimming cut 5 bases from V and 2 bases from J; bases unmatched to any gene: 5. This chain's CDR3 is CASSDTGQGAYEQYF. Written as DNA, the CDR3 is TGTGCCAGCTCAGACACGGGACAGGGGGCCTACGAGCAGTACTTC.

V gene TRBV28 combines with J gene TRBJ2-3, with D unresolved. Trimming took 3 bases from V and 5 from J, leaving 6 bases between them. Germline values: CDR1 MDHEN, CDR2 SYDVKM. The CDR3 is made up of 12 amino acids. The CDR3 spells CASSFLGDTQYF. For the CDR3, the DNA is TGTGCCAGCAGTTTCTTGGGAGATACGCAGTATTTT.

This rearrangement joins TRBV7-9 to TRBJ2-1; possible D gene TRBD1, 6 bases. V shed 1 base and J shed 10 bases, with 11 bases lying between them. The CDR3 is made up of 13 amino acids. Germline V gives CDR1 SEHNR, CDR2 FQNEAQ (reference sequence). CDR3 coding DNA: TGTGCCAGCAGCTTAGAGTCGGGGACAGAGCAGTTCTTC. Protein: CASSLESGTEQFF.

This chain uses TRBV28 with TRBJ2-7; D not certain. Between the trimmed V and J ends, which lost 6 bases and 4 bases, there was a span of 13 bases. CDR3 length equals 13 residues. In germline, CDR1 is MDHEN, CDR2 SYDVKM. This CDR3 reads CASSFSPGYEQYF. The CDR3, as DNA: TGTGCCAGCAGCTTTTCACCGGGTTACGAGCAGTACTTC.

V and J are TRBV6-5 and TRBJ1-2; a weak D match, TRBD1 (6 bases). Germline V gene data show CDR1 as MNHEY and CDR2 as SVGAGI. The CDR3 covers 13 residues. Trimming removed 0 bases at V and 7 bases at J, with 9 bases between. The CDR3 nucleotides are TGTGCCAGCAGTTACTCAACAGGGCTTGGCTACACCTTC. It is translated as CASSYSTGLGYTF.

The chain combines TRBV7-2 with TRBJ2-1, with TRBD2 identical over 9 bases. Germline lookup yields CDR1 SGHTA and CDR2 FQGNSA. Losses at the gene ends were 5 bases for V and 8 bases for J; bases not matched to a gene: 13. This CDR3 spans 16 amino acids. The CDR3 reads CASSPPGLAGIDEQFF. Written as DNA, the CDR3 is TGTGCCAGCAGCCCACCCGGGCTAGCGGGAATCGATGAGCAGTTCTTC.

The chain couples TRBV14 to TRBJ2-5; 8 nucleotides agree with TRBD2. Trimming removed 2 bases from V and 4 bases from J; junction bases left unmatched: 3. The CDR3 sequence is 14 residues long. Germline V CDR1 and CDR2: SGHDN, FVKESK. The chain's CDR3 is CASSQRLAPETQYF. DNA for the CDR3: TGTGCCAGCAGCCAAAGACTAGCGCCAGAGACCCAGTACTTC.

This chain connects TRBV12-2 to TRBJ2-4; the DNA was not used to check the table's D call, TRBD2. TRBV12-2 is termed a pseudogene. There are 16 residues in the CDR3. The DNA of the CDR3 is TGTGCAAGTCGCTTAGTACCCGGCGGGAGTGAAAACATTCAGTACTTC. Its protein is CASRLVPGGSENIQYF.

The V and J genes are TRBV5-4 and TRBJ1-2; 11 bases agree with TRBD1. This CDR3 comprises 13 residues. CDR1 and CDR2 (germline): SGHNT, YYREEE (reference sequence). The V gene end was trimmed by 4 bases and the J gene end by 8 bases; junction bases not matched to a gene: 4. In nucleotides, the CDR3 is TGTGCCAGCAGCATCCGGGACAGGGGGGGCTACACCTTC. Its translation is CASSIRDRGGYTF.

The chain uses TRBV6-6 and TRBJ1-2, with TRBD1 as a possible D gene (5 bases). In germline, CDR1 is MNHNY, CDR2 SVGAGI (reference sequence). V lost 7 bases to trimming and J lost 8 bases, with 17 bases between them. This CDR3 contains 13 residues. This CDR3 is CASTSGTQGGYTF. The CDR3, as DNA: TGTGCCAGCACCTCCGGGACTCAAGGCGGCTACACCTTC.